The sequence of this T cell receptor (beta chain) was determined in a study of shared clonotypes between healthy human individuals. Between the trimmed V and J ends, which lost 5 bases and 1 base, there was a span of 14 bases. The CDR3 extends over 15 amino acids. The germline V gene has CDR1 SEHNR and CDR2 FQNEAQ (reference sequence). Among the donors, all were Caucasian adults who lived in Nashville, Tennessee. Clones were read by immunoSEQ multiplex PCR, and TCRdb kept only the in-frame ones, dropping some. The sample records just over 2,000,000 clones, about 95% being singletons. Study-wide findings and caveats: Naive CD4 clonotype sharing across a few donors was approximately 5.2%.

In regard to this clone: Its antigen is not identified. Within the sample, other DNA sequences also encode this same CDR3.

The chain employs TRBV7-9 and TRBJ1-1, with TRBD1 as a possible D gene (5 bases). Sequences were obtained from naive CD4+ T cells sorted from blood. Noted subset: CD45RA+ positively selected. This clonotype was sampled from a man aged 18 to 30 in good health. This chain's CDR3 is CASSPGTGANTEAFF. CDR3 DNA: TGTGCCAGCAGCCCTGGGACCGGGGCGAACACTGAAGCTTTCTTT.